The 6 T cell receptor beta chains given below trace back to one sample, sequenced in a study of cytomegalovirus exposure and HLA in healthy donors. Only in-frame clones appear in the TCRdb table, and some are missing; sequencing was by immunoSEQ multiplex PCR. The sample lists over 110,000 clones, around nine tenths occurring once. The sequenced material came from PBMCs. The receptors shown here come from a man aged 18 to 35 in good health and CMV-seropositive.

This clone has only a few counts. The J gene is TRBJ2-7, the V gene TRBV9; 9 bases line up with TRBD2. Germline loops: CDR1 SGDLS, CDR2 YYNGEE. CDR3 length: 17 residues. J was trimmed by 5 bases and V by 4 bases; bases with no gene match: 16. This CDR3 is CASSPRGSASGTHEQYF. In DNA, the CDR3 is TGTGCCAGCAGCCCCCGAGGGTCGGCTAGCGGGACCCACGAGCAGTACTTC.

The table lists this clone with a few counts. The J gene is TRBJ1-1, the V gene TRBV10-3; 9 bases fit TRBD1. The germline gives CDR1 ENHRY, CDR2 SYGVKD. The ends lost 6 bases at V and 8 bases at J; junction bases unmatched: 4. CDR3 size: 12 residues. The CDR3 sequence is CAIRRQGEEAFF. The CDR3 region has the DNA TGTGCCATCAGAAGACAGGGGGAAGAAGCTTTCTTT.

This clone was seen only a few times. The chain has TRBV7-6 and TRBJ1-3; D call uncertain. The germline gives CDR1 SGHVS, CDR2 FNYEAQ. This CDR3 has 14 residues. Trimming left V 3 bases short and J 0 bases short, with 6 bases between. CDR3 in amino acids: CASSLVHSGNTIYF. The CDR3 DNA is TGTGCCAGCAGCTTGGTACACTCTGGAAACACCATATATTTT.

This clone was observed a handful of times. The chain recombines TRBV4-2 with TRBJ2-7, with D possibly TRBD1 on 5 matching bases. The CDR3 is 14 amino acids. Germline lookup yields CDR1 LGHNA and CDR2 YNFKEQ. V lost 4 bases, J lost 3 bases, and 13 bases lay in between. The CDR3 loop reads CASSRAGNNYEQYF. The DNA for the CDR3 is TGTGCCAGCAGCCGAGCAGGGAACAACTACGAGCAGTACTTC.

This chain connects TRBV6-6 to TRBJ1-4, with D uncertain. There are 14 residues in the CDR3. Trimming shortened V by 2 bases and J by 5 bases, and 9 bases separated the two germline ends. Germline V gene data show CDR1 as MNHNY and CDR2 as SVGAGI (reference sequence). CDR3 bases: TGTGCCAGCAGTTACCGCAACTCAAATGAAAAACTGTTTTTT. Encoded protein: CASSYRNSNEKLFF.

In DNA form, the CDR3 reads TGCGCCAGCAGCCAAGATGTTGGGCTCTCACGGGATACGCAGTATTTT. Protein: CASSQDVGLSRDTQYF. V is TRBV4-1 and J is TRBJ2-3, with D unresolved. Germline CDR1 reads MGHRA; CDR2 reads YSYEKL. This CDR3 is 16 amino acids long. V was cut by 0 bases and J by 6 bases, with 16 bases left in between.